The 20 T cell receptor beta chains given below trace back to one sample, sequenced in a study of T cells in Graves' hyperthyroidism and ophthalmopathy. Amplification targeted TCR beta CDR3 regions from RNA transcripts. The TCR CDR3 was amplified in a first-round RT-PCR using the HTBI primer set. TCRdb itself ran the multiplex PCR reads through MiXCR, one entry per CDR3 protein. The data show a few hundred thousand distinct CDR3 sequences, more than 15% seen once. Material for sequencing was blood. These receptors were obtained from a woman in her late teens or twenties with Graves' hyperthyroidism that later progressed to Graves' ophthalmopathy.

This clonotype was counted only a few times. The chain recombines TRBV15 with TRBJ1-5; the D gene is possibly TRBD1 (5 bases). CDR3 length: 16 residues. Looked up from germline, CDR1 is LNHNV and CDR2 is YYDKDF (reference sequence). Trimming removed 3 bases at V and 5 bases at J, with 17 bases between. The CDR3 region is CATSSFGGLGHQPQHF. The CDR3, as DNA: TGTGCCACCAGCAGCTTCGGGGGTCTAGGTCATCAGCCCCAGCATTTT. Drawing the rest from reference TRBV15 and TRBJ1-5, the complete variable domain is DAMVIQNPRYQVTQFGKPVTLSCSQTLNHNVMYWYQQKSSQAPKLLFHYYDKDFNNEADTPDNFQSRRPNTSFCFLDIRSPGLGDTAMYLCATSSFGGLGHQPQHFGDGTRLSIL.

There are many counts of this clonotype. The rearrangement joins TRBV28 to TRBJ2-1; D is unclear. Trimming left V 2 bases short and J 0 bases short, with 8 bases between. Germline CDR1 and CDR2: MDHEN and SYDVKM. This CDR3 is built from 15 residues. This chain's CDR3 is CASSLTESSYNEQFF. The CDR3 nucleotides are TGTGCCAGCAGTTTAACGGAGAGCTCCTACAATGAGCAGTTCTTC.

CDR3 region: CASSLSRGAYEQYF. In DNA form, the CDR3 reads TGTGCCAGCAGTTTAAGTAGGGGAGCCTACGAGCAGTACTTC. The chain combines TRBV27 with TRBJ2-7; D possibly uses TRBD1 or TRBD2 (5 bases each). In germline, CDR1 is MNHEY, CDR2 SMNVEV (reference sequence). This CDR3 has 14 residues. V gave up 2 bases and J gave up 2 bases, with 10 bases separating them.

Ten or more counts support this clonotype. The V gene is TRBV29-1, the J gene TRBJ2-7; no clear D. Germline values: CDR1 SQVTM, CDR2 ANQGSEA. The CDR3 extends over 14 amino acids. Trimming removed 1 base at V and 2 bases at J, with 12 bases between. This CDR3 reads CSVEGTGLPYEQYF. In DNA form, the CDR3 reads TGCAGCGTTGAAGGGACCGGTCTACCCTACGAGCAGTACTTC.

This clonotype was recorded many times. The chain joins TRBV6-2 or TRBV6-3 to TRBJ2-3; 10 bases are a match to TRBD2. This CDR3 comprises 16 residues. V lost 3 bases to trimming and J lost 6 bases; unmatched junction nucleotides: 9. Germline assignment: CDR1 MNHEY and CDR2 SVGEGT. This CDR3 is CASSYEILAGLDTQYF. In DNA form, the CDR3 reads TGTGCCAGCAGTTATGAAATACTAGCGGGACTGGATACGCAGTATTTT.

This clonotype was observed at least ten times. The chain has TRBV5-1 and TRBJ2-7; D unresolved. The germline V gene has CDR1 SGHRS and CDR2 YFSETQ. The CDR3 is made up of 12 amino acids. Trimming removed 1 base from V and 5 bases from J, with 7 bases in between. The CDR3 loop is CASSLNPHEQYF. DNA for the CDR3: TGCGCCAGCAGCTTGAATCCCCACGAGCAGTACTTC.

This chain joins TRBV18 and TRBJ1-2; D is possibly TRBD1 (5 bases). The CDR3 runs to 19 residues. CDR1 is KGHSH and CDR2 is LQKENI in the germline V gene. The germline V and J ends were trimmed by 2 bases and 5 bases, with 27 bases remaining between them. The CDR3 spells CASSPFLPWDARVGYGYTF. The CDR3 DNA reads TGTGCCAGCTCACCATTTCTGCCCTGGGACGCCCGCGTAGGGTATGGCTACACCTTC.

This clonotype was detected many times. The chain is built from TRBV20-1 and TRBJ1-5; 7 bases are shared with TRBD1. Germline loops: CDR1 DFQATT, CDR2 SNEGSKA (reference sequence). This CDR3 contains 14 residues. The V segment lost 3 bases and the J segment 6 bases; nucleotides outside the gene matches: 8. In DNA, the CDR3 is TGCAGTGCTAGTGGAGGGGGCGCGGGTCAGCCCCAGCATTTT. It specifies CSASGGGAGQPQHF.

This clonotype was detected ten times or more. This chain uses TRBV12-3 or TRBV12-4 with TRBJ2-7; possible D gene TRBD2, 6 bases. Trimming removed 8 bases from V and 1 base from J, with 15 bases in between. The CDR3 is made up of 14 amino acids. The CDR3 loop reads CASRGTEGSYEQYF. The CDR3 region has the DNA TGTGCCAGCCGCGGGACCGAAGGGTCCTACGAGCAGTACTTC.

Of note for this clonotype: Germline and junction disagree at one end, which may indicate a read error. In DNA, the CDR3 is TGCAGTGCTTATAAAGCGGGAGCCTACAATGAGCAGTCCTTC. This codes for CSAYKAGAYNEQSF. The chain couples TRBV20-1 to TRBJ2-1, with 8 bases lining up with TRBD2. Germline V lookup: CDR1 DFQATT, CDR2 SNEGSKA (reference sequence). This CDR3 is built from 14 residues.

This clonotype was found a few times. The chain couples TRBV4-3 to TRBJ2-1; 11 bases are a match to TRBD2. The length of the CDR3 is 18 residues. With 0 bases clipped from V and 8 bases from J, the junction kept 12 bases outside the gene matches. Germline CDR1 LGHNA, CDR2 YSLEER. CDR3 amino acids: CASSQDGVAGGVLDEQFF. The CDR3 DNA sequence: TGCGCCAGCAGCCAAGATGGTGTAGCGGGAGGGGTCTTGGATGAGCAGTTCTTC.

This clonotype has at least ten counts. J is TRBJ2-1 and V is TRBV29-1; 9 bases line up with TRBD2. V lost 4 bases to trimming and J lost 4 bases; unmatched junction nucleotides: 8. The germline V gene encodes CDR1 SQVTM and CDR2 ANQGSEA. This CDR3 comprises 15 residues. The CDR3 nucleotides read TGCAGCGTTGCCGCGGTTAGCGGGAGATACAATGAGCAGTTCTTC. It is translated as CSVAAVSGRYNEQFF.

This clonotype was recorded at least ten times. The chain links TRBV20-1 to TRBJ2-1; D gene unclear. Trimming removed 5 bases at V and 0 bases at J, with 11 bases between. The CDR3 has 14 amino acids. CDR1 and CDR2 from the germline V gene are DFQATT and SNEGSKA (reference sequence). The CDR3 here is CSAGGYRSYNEQFF. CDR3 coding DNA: TGCAGTGCTGGCGGCTATCGCTCCTACAATGAGCAGTTCTTC.

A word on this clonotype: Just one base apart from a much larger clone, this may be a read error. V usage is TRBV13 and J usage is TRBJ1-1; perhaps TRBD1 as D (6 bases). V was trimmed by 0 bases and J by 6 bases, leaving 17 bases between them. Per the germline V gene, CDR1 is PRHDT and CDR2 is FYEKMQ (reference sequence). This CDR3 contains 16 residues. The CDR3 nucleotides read TGTGCCAGCAGCTTAGGGGTTTTGGGGGCGTACGCTGAAGCTTTCTTT. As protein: CASSLGVLGAYAEAFF.

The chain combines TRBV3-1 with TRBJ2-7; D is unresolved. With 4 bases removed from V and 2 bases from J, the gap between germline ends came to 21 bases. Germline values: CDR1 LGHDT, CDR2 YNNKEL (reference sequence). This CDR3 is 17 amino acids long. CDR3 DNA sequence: TGTGCCAGCAGCCTCGGCACTATCCTACGACACCCCTACGAGCAGTACTTC. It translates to CASSLGTILRHPYEQYF.

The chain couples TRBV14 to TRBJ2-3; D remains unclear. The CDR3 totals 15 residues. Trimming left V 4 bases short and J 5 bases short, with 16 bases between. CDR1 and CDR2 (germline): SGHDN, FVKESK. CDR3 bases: TGTGCCAGCAGCCTACTCCCAAGGTCGGGAGATACGCAGTATTTT. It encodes CASSLLPRSGDTQYF.

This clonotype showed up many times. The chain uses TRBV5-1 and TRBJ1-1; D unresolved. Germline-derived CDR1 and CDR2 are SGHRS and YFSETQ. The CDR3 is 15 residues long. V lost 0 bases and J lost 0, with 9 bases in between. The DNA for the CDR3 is TGCGCCAGCAGCTTGGACGGATCAATGAACACTGAAGCTTTCTTT. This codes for CASSLDGSMNTEAFF.

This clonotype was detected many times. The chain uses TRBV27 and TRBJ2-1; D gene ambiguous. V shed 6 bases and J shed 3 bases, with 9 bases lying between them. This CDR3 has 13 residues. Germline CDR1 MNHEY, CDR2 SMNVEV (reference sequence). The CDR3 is CASSLDSYNEQFF. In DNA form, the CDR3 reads TGTGCCAGCAGCTTAGATAGCTACAATGAGCAGTTCTTC.

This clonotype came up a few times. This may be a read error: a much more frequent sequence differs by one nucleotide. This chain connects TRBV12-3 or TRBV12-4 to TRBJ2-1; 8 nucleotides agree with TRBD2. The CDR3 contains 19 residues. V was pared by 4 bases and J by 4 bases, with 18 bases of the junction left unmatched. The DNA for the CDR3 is TGTGCCAGCAGTTCCCCGACTAACGGGAGGGCCAGTTCATACAATGAGCAGTTCTTC. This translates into CASSSPTNGRASSYNEQFF.

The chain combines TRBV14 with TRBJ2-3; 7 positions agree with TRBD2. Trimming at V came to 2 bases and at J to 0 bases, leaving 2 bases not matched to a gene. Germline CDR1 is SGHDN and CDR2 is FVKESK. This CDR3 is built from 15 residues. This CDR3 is CASSQLAVSTDTQYF. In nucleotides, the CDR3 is TGTGCCAGCAGCCAACTAGCGGTTAGCACAGATACGCAGTATTTT.